The subject of this entry is one TCR beta chain. What it recognizes is unknown. V lost 7 bases and J lost 9, with 13 bases in between. The V gene's germline CDR1 is MNHEY and CDR2 SMNVEV (reference sequence). CDR3 length: 13 residues. This specimen belongs to a study of cytomegalovirus exposure and HLA in healthy donors. Study-level background: There were 300 to 400 genotyped donors. Of these, about 81% fell in the genetic ancestry cluster associated with self-reported Caucasian donors. Study-level results: Researchers reportedly found TCR beta sequences accurately predicted most subjects' HLA-A and HLA-B alleles. Earlier analysis looked at TCR beta V segments, and most were productive about 90% or about 30% of the time. Some segments of the V type, notably TRBV6-2 and TRBV6-3, were excluded as indistinguishable.

The study ran its PCR with 60 Vbeta and 13 Jbeta primers. Here immunoSEQ multiplex PCR was the method, and the copy in TCRdb shows in-frame clones only, minus some. The sample has about 150,000 clones; about four fifths are singletons. Input material: PBMCs. The chain couples TRBV27 to TRBJ1-6; perhaps TRBD1 as D (6 bases). The sequence derives from a woman aged 40-49 years in good health and CMV-seropositive. CDR3 bases: TGTGCCAGCAAAGTGGACAGCCTTTCACCCCTCCACTTT. Its translation: CASKVDSLSPLHF.